A selection of T cell receptor beta chains follows, all from one sample in a study of shared clonotypes between healthy human individuals. The repertoire was sequenced with immunoSEQ multiplex PCR; TCRdb's copy has only in-frame clones and lacks some. The sample yields about 2 million clones, less than 95% seen once. The sequenced material came from naive CD8+ T cells sorted from blood. These receptors were obtained from a young man in good health. The conserved cysteine and the conserved F or W are not part of the CDR3 here. A D gene is named only where the DNA matches it firmly.

v_call	d_call	cdr3_aa
TRBV4-3	TRBD2	ASSQGTSGYNEQF
TRBV9	TRBD1	ASSVASGGYEQY
TRBV7-9	.	ASSLVYSKAGTDTQY
TRBV30	.	AWRQGIYNEQF
TRBV2	TRBD1	ASSEGTGFSNQPQH
TRBV4-1	.	ASSQKQATTDNSPLH
TRBV7-2	TRBD1	ASSFRDRIFQETQY
TRBV6-1	.	ASSVTENTEAF
TRBV5-1	.	ASSLREAWNEQF
TRBV5-1	.	ASSLGGGDDSPLH
TRBV2	.	ASINMGGTNEKLF
TRBV7-9	.	ASSPGNQETQY
TRBV11-2	.	ASSLRTAYEQY
TRBV11-2	.	ASSKTAGELF
TRBV28	TRBD1	ASSFGTGGSPLH
TRBV7-2	.	ASSSYRDRKETQY
TRBV4-2	.	ASSQGAGDYSNQPQH
TRBV9	TRBD1	ASSGGTGPYEQY
TRBV10-3	.	AISDSVLTGRGETQY
TRBV27	.	ASSLGTPHSYEQY
TRBV7-9	.	ASSLYSSYEQY
TRBV30	TRBD1	AWSAGQGNEKLF
TRBV2	.	ASLPGPFLGTEAF
TRBV10-1	.	ASSEFAAGSRETQY
TRBV19	TRBD1	ASRVKGATEAF
TRBV13	.	ASSSTQDRGYEQY
TRBV4-1	.	ASSQGTRGYEQY
TRBV30	.	ALLRAAYNEQF
TRBV5-6	TRBD2	ASSRTSVAYEQY
TRBV7-9	.	ASSLDETEVYGYT
TRBV9	.	ASSVGGGSTQY
TRBV7-3	TRBD1	ASSPQAGTALLNTGELF
TRBV4-1	.	ASSQDLTTRASYEQY
TRBV18	.	ASSPAQEQF
TRBV6-8	.	ASSYSTPTVLYSNQPQH
TRBV5-4	.	ASSLGTGSNEQF
TRBV21-1	.	ASSKVAALFYEQY
TRBV5-6	TRBD1	ASSTGTGNEKLF
TRBV5-1	TRBD1	ASSLGTGYNQPQH
TRBV21-1	.	ASSKRGIAKNIQY
TRBV30	.	AWSRSEGTNEQY
TRBV2	.	AALITGHSYEQY
TRBV6-5	.	ASSFDSTYEQY
TRBV5-1	.	ASSLVSGAAHNEQF
TRBV2	.	ASSPYGSSGNTIY
TRBV15	TRBD1	ATSGRDRSYEQY
TRBV5-3	.	ARSLNSHYSYEQY
TRBV11-2	TRBD2	ASSLAGGTSYEQY
TRBV4-2	.	ASSQDRQVSYNEQF
TRBV7-9	.	ASSLGSGSPLH
TRBV29-1	.	SVRGVAVSYNEQF
TRBV4-1	.	ASSHMTGLETQY
TRBV9	TRBD1	ASSATGGVGYEQY